This T cell receptor (beta chain) was identified in a study of T cells in Graves' hyperthyroidism and ophthalmopathy. The germline V gene encodes CDR1 DFQATT and CDR2 SNEGSKA (reference sequence). This CDR3 is 13 amino acids long. V was trimmed by 1 base and J by 5 bases, leaving 11 bases between them. Authors of the study amplified TCR beta CDR3 regions from RNA transcripts. Primed by the HTBI set, a first-round RT-PCR was run on the TCR CDR3. One entry per CDR3 protein, called by TCRdb with MiXCR from the multiplex PCR reads. The sample consists of about 620,000 distinct CDR3 sequences, around 15% of them appearing once. This clonotype was recorded many times.

The sequencing sample was made of blood. This chain connects TRBV20-1 to TRBJ2-5; the D is unclear. The clonotype comes from a woman aged 25 to 39 with Graves' hyperthyroidism. Here the CDR3 reads CSARAGYAETQYF. CDR3 in DNA: TGCAGTGCTAGAGCGGGCTATGCGGAGACCCAGTACTTC.